This T cell receptor (beta chain) appears in the sequencing data of a study of blood T cell repertoires in COVID-19 (dated by TCRdb to 2020 to 2022). About the study as a whole: Samples from collaborators originated in the United States, Italy and Spain and spanned both the acute and convalescent phases of COVID-19. The material from the prospective study consisted of cDNA or gDNA derived from T cells, B-cell-depleted T cells, or PBMCs. Where HLA class I and class II types were available, the types were taken from metadata supplied by the sample provider, not from assay-based typing. Deeply sampled blood TCRbeta repertoires from subjects exposed to, actively infected with, or recovered from COVID-19 were included in the dataset. The repertoires were released in a freely available public database intended as a resource for research on the immune response to SARS-CoV-2. A de-identified subject ID, COVID-19 status, age in years and sex were almost always included in the sample metadata. The samples were drawn from the first 160 participants of the ongoing ImmuneRACE study and from some 1,300 subjects provided by 6 global collaborators. Overall study outcomes, separate from this receptor: The quantity of clinical and demographic metadata differed by source and by participant and was supplied without curation.

Germline trimming amounts to 3 bases on V and 0 bases on J, with 5 as the count of junction bases outside the gene matches. CDR1 and CDR2 (KGHSH, LQKENI) derive from the germline V gene. The CDR3 starts with the cysteine, ends with the phenylalanine, and has 17 residues. Of all the DNA, just the CDR3 is kept, 51 bases in frame from base 1. Whole blood was collected in K2EDTA tubes by collaborating institutions according to the institutions' own protocols. Collaborator samples were shipped for TCRbeta analysis as frozen whole blood, isolated PBMCs, or DNA extracted from either sample type. TCRbeta CDR3 regions were amplified from genomic DNA by means of the immunoSEQ Assay, a bias-controlled multiplex PCR. Regarding the original processing steps: Nucleated cell counts per sample were estimated from amplification of reference gene primers within the assay. To quantify the absolute abundance of each unique TCRbeta CDR3 rearrangement, sequence reads were collapsed and filtered. Productive Simpson clonality was computed per sample as the square root of Simpson's diversity index over productive rearrangements. TCRdb retrieved this table from immuneACCESS and kept in-frame rearrangements only. Not all clones are present; in checked studies, unresolved V genes account for under half, and no reason is known for the remainder. The V and J calls and clone size come from that table; D and trimming were worked out from the DNA. Across this sample there are over 300,000 clones, with around 88% seen only once. Of the sample, 1.5% to 2% falls within the top ten clones.

Notes on this clone: There is no known antigen for this receptor. Base qualities were left out, and no much larger clone turns up one base away.

The rearrangement combines TRBV18 with TRBJ2-2, and TRBD2 aligns with 9 junction nucleotides. The TCR comes from a woman aged 50 to 65 with acute or convalescent COVID-19. The specimen was peripheral blood. For the CDR3, the sequence is CASSPRLAEANTGELFF. The DNA is TGTGCCAGCTCACCGAGACTAGCGGAAGCGAACACCGGGGAGCTGTTTTTT.